The T cell receptor beta chain under discussion was sequenced for a study of blood T cells in healthy people across ages. This CDR3 has 14 amino acids. Per germline, CDR1 SGHTA and CDR2 FQGNSA. V was clipped by 4 bases and J by 0 bases, with 10 bases between them. No fewer than 7 million PBMCs went into each sample. General study results and limits: Estimated diversity, derived from one million T cells, was regarded as an underestimate. Relative to aged donors, long-lived donors carried more naive CD4+ cells and displayed higher diversity.

Primers used in a second PCR of roughly 6 to 12 cycles were a sample-barcoded 5' primer and a J-beta primer mix. Researchers report that a template-switch adaptor with 12 random nucleotides tagged each cDNA molecule. TCRdb processed the 5' RACE reads anew with MiXCR; each CDR3 protein has one entry. The sample has 1,500,000 or so distinct CDR3 sequences, 59% seen once; the top ten hold 6.5% to 8.5%. The table lists this clonotype with many counts. The antigen is unknown. This chain joins TRBV7-2 and TRBJ2-7; no definite D call. The material sequenced was blood. The sequence came from a man younger than 35 in good health. CDR3 loop: CASSSISSSYEQYF. The CDR3, as DNA: TGTGCCAGCAGCTCCATCTCCAGCTCCTACGAGCAGTACTTC.